The clone carrying this T cell receptor (beta chain) has a single count. This sample is part of a study of shared clonotypes between healthy human individuals. V was trimmed by 7 bases and J by 5 bases, leaving 14 bases between them. Germline V lookup: CDR1 SQVTM, CDR2 ANQGSEA. The CDR3 loop spans 12 amino acids. Measured with immunoSEQ multiplex PCR; TCRdb has only the in-frame clones, and not every one. Here the sample spans around 1,000,000 clones, about 72% being singletons. The source of this sequence is a man between 18 and 29 years old in good health. Some clones in this sample may be carry-over from other donors' samples. Material: memory CD4+ T cells from PBMCs. Subset indicated: CD45RA-negative fraction. The chain combines TRBV29-1 with TRBJ1-2; D call uncertain. The CDR3 nucleotides read TGCAGCGCCGCTCTAGGTCGATATGGCTACACCTTC. Translating it yields CSAALGRYGYTF.